This TCR beta chain was recovered during a study of T-cell reconstitution after alpha-beta-depleted transplantation in children (dated by TCRdb to the mid-2010s). Some background on the complete study: The study quantitatively tracked T-cell immune reconstitution after TCRalphabeta/CD19-depleted allogeneic hematopoietic cell transplantation in children using TCR repertoire profiling.

Turning to this clonotype: What this receptor recognizes is not known. Since no conserved phenylalanine or tryptophan closes the CDR3, a read error is the likely cause.

The library was obtained by PCR. For sequencing, an Illumina HiSeq 2500 was employed. TCR library preparation used molecular barcoding, with unique molecular identifiers applied to normalize quantification of the TCRbeta repertoire. Using fastp trimming at Q25 and MiXCR clonotype assembly, TCRdb reanalyzed the public sequencing data and kept in-frame beta chains. CDR3 protein sequences are deduplicated, and each keeps its most common genes and DNA. Counted in this sample were 200,000 to 250,000 distinct CDR3 sequences; approximately 9.5% of them appeared once. The top ten hold approximately 6.2% of the sample. Deletion took 7 bases off V and 5 bases off J, with a span of 15 bases between the germline ends. The CDR3 is 14 residues long, ends included. The retained sequence is limited to the CDR3, 42 bases, with the frame set at the first base. Via the germline V gene, CDR1 is SGHTA and CDR2 FQGNSA.

The sequence was collected from a human donor who donated a stem cell graft to a child with acute lymphoblastic leukemia. The material sequenced was PBMCs from the stem cell graft donor, taken from the stem cell graft. This sequence uses TRBV7-2 and TRBJ1-5; no D segment can be confidently identified. In nucleotides, the sequence is TGTGCCAGCAACCTACGGGGTAGGGATCAGCCCCAGCATTAT. Its coded protein is CASNLRGRDQPQHY.